A selection of T cell receptor beta chains follows, all from one sample in a study of blood T cells in healthy people across ages. TCRdb re-called the 5' RACE reads through MiXCR, storing one row per CDR3 protein. The data contain about 280,000 distinct CDR3 sequences, roughly 27% of them singletons. Sequencing was done on a sample of blood. The receptors were sampled from a woman between 65 and 79 years old in good health. Both conserved end residues are part of each CDR3. A D gene is named only where the DNA matches it firmly. Clone size is shown for a subset of rows, as once, few, many or a class of expanded clone.

D: -; J: TRBJ2-6; V: TRBV6-1; size: many; DNA: TGTGCCAGCCGGAAGGACAGTCCCTCTGGGGCCAACGTCCTGACTTTC; CDR3: CASRKDSPSGANVLTF
D: -; J: TRBJ1-3; V: TRBV2; size: few; DNA: TGTGCCAGCAGTGAAATCCCACCCGGGGCGTCTGGAAACACCATATATTTT; CDR3: CASSEIPPGASGNTIYF
D: TRBD2; J: TRBJ2-3; V: TRBV7-8; size: -; DNA: TGTGCCAGCAGCCGAGGGACTAGCGGGAGTAGGGATACGCAGTATTTT; CDR3: CASSRGTSGSRDTQYF
D: -; J: TRBJ2-1; V: TRBV7-2; size: few; DNA: TGTGCCAGCAGCTTAGCGGGATCACCCAATGAGCAGTTCTTC; CDR3: CASSLAGSPNEQFF
D: TRBD1; J: TRBJ2-7; V: TRBV20-1; size: -; DNA: TGCAGTGCTAGCGTGGGACAGGGGGCCTTCGAGCAGTACTTC; CDR3: CSASVGQGAFEQYF
D: -; J: TRBJ2-5; V: TRBV5-1; size: many; DNA: TGCGCCAGCAGCTTGGTTGTCGGGGCCTCGGAGACCCAGTACTTC; CDR3: CASSLVVGASETQYF
D: TRBD1; J: TRBJ2-1; V: TRBV14; size: few; DNA: TGTGCCAGCAGCCAAGGCCCCGGGACAGGGTTCTACAATGAGCAGTTCTTC; CDR3: CASSQGPGTGFYNEQFF
D: -; J: TRBJ2-3; V: TRBV18; size: few; DNA: TGTGCCAGCTCACCACCTGTCACGACAGATACGCAGTATTTT; CDR3: CASSPPVTTDTQYF
D: -; J: TRBJ2-7; V: TRBV29-1; size: -; DNA: TGCAGCGTGACCGGGACCGGAAGAAGGGGGCAGTACTTC; CDR3: CSVTGTGRRGQYF
D: TRBD2; J: TRBJ2-5; V: TRBV5-1; size: few; DNA: TGCGCCAGCAGCCCCAGCGGGAGTCCTAAAGAGACCCAGTACTTC; CDR3: CASSPSGSPKETQYF
D: TRBD1; J: TRBJ2-4; V: TRBV6-5; size: many; DNA: TGTGCCAGCAGTGCAACCAGGGGGTCGGCCAAAAACATTCAGTACTTC; CDR3: CASSATRGSAKNIQYF
D: TRBD1; J: TRBJ2-5; V: TRBV12-3/TRBV12-4; size: -; DNA: TGTGCCAGCAGTCCCCGACAGGGTGTGGAGACCCAGTACTTC; CDR3: CASSPRQGVETQYF
D: -; J: TRBJ1-2; V: TRBV7-2; size: -; DNA: TGTGCCAGCAGCCCCAGTAGCGAAGGCGGATCCACCTTC; CDR3: CASSPSSEGGSTF
D: -; J: TRBJ1-1; V: TRBV12-3/TRBV12-4; size: -; DNA: TGTGCCAGCAGTATGACAGGTGGGGACACTGAAGCTTTCTTT; CDR3: CASSMTGGDTEAFF
D: TRBD2; J: TRBJ2-4; V: TRBV20-1; size: few; DNA: TGCAGTGCACAGAAGGGACTAGCGGGAATTGACATTCAGTACTTC; CDR3: CSAQKGLAGIDIQYF
D: -; J: TRBJ2-3; V: TRBV4-3; size: many; DNA: TGCGCCAGCAGCCCCCAACCCAGAGATACGCAGTATTTT; CDR3: CASSPQPRDTQYF
D: -; J: TRBJ2-3; V: TRBV5-1; size: -; DNA: TGCGCCAGCAGACCCGACAGCGGTAGCACAGATACGCAGTATTTT; CDR3: CASRPDSGSTDTQYF
D: -; J: TRBJ1-2; V: TRBV4-3; size: -; DNA: TGCGCCAGCAGCCAAGGCGCAGGGGACTATGGCTACACCTTC; CDR3: CASSQGAGDYGYTF
D: TRBD2; J: TRBJ2-1; V: TRBV15; size: few; DNA: TGTGCCACCAGCAGGAGACTAGCGGCATTCAGCTCCTACAATGAGCAGTTCTTC; CDR3: CATSRRLAAFSSYNEQFF
D: -; J: TRBJ2-1; V: TRBV20-1; size: -; DNA: TGCAGTGCTATGCAAGGGGCGTACAATGAGCAGTTCTTC; CDR3: CSAMQGAYNEQFF
D: -; J: TRBJ2-3; V: TRBV12-3/TRBV12-4; size: -; DNA: TGTGCCAGCAGTCCGCGCCTGTTGGATACGCAGTATTTT; CDR3: CASSPRLLDTQYF
D: -; J: TRBJ1-1; V: TRBV6-5; size: many; DNA: TGTGCCAGCAGTTACCGTACAGAGAACACTGAAGCTTTCTTT; CDR3: CASSYRTENTEAFF
D: -; J: TRBJ2-7; V: TRBV6-6; size: few; DNA: TGTGCCAGCAGTTACCCAGGGGCCGAGCAGTACTTC; CDR3: CASSYPGAEQYF
D: TRBD2; J: TRBJ2-1; V: TRBV10-2; size: many; DNA: TGCGCCAACGACCCCGGGCCTGAAAGCGGGACTAGGGATTACAATGAGCAGTTCTTC; CDR3: CANDPGPESGTRDYNEQFF
D: -; J: TRBJ2-1; V: TRBV20-1; size: -; DNA: TGCAGTGTTAAACAGGGACCCTACAATGAGCAGTTCTTC; CDR3: CSVKQGPYNEQFF
D: -; J: TRBJ1-2; V: TRBV7-8; size: -; DNA: TGTGCCAGCAGCTTCCCACCTCTTACCACAGCGGGCTATGGCTACACCTTC; CDR3: CASSFPPLTTAGYGYTF
D: TRBD2; J: TRBJ2-7; V: TRBV2; size: -; DNA: TGTGCCAGCAGTGGGCGACTAGCGGGAGCCAGCTCCTACGAGCAGTACTTC; CDR3: CASSGRLAGASSYEQYF
D: -; J: TRBJ2-7; V: TRBV21-1; size: -; DNA: TGTGCCAGCCTGGGGACTAGCGGGCCCTACGAGCAGTACTTC; CDR3: CASLGTSGPYEQYF
D: -; J: TRBJ2-2; V: TRBV18; size: -; DNA: TGTGCCAGCTCACCACTAAGCCAGGAGAACACCGGGGAGCTGTTTTTT; CDR3: CASSPLSQENTGELFF
D: -; J: TRBJ1-1; V: TRBV28; size: many; DNA: TGTGCCAGCAGCCGTCTGGGGGTTACTGAAGCTTTCTTT; CDR3: CASSRLGVTEAFF
D: -; J: TRBJ1-1; V: TRBV3-1; size: -; DNA: TGTGCCAGCAGCCGAGGAAGAGGGAGGACCACTGAAGCTTTCTTT; CDR3: CASSRGRGRTTEAFF
D: TRBD1; J: TRBJ2-1; V: TRBV4-1; size: -; DNA: TGCGCCAGCAGCCACGTGGCCGACAGGGGCAATGAGCAGTTCTTC; CDR3: CASSHVADRGNEQFF
D: -; J: TRBJ2-5; V: TRBV9; size: -; DNA: TGTGCCAGCAGCGTAGACGTGAGTACGGAGACCCAGTACTTC; CDR3: CASSVDVSTETQYF
D: TRBD1; J: TRBJ1-2; V: TRBV5-1; size: few; DNA: TGCGCCAGCAGCCGGGATTTGGACAGGCCTGTCCGAGGCTACACCTTC; CDR3: CASSRDLDRPVRGYTF
D: -; J: TRBJ2-2; V: TRBV12-3/TRBV12-4; size: -; DNA: TGTGCCAGCAGGCCGGGAGCCCACACCGGGGAGCTGTTTTTT; CDR3: CASRPGAHTGELFF
D: -; J: TRBJ2-1; V: TRBV2; size: -; DNA: TGTGCCAGCAGTGAAGTGGAATACAATGAGCAGTTCTTC; CDR3: CASSEVEYNEQFF
D: -; J: TRBJ1-1; V: TRBV7-6; size: -; DNA: TGTGCCAGCAGCTTAGCCATGAACACTGAAGCTTTCTTT; CDR3: CASSLAMNTEAFF
D: -; J: TRBJ2-3; V: TRBV6-5; size: -; DNA: TGTGCCAGCACAGGCCAAGATACGCAGTATTTT; CDR3: CASTGQDTQYF
D: TRBD2; J: TRBJ2-1; V: TRBV7-3; size: few; DNA: TGTGCCAGCAGCTTGTATAGCGGGAGTTCCGGTGAGCAGTTCTTC; CDR3: CASSLYSGSSGEQFF
D: TRBD2; J: TRBJ2-7; V: TRBV20-1; size: few; DNA: TGCAGTGCTAGAGAGGCTAGCGGTGCCTACGAGCAGTACTTC; CDR3: CSAREASGAYEQYF
D: -; J: TRBJ1-1; V: TRBV14; size: -; DNA: TGTGCCAGCAGCCGACAGTATGACACTGAAGCTTTCTTT; CDR3: CASSRQYDTEAFF
D: TRBD1; J: TRBJ1-5; V: TRBV4-2; size: once; DNA: TGTGCCAGCAGCCAAGTTTCCCAGGGGGCCGGCAATCACCCCCAGCATTTT; CDR3: CASSQVSQGAGNHPQHF
D: TRBD2; J: TRBJ2-7; V: TRBV6-2/TRBV6-3; size: -; DNA: TGTGCCAGCAGTTACAGAGGCCTAGCGGGACCCTACGAGCAGTACTTC; CDR3: CASSYRGLAGPYEQYF
D: -; J: TRBJ2-1; V: TRBV20-1; size: -; DNA: TGCAGTGCTAGAGATACCGGGAGAGGGTCCTACAATGAGCAGTTCTTC; CDR3: CSARDTGRGSYNEQFF
D: -; J: TRBJ2-1; V: TRBV29-1; size: many; DNA: TGCAGCGTTGTGGGCGGCCAAAACGTAGATGAGCAGTTCTTC; CDR3: CSVVGGQNVDEQFF
D: TRBD1; J: TRBJ2-1; V: TRBV7-6; size: few; DNA: TGTGCCAGCAGCTCCGGAGGACAGGGGGGCTCCTACAATGAGCAGTTCTTC; CDR3: CASSSGGQGGSYNEQFF
D: -; J: TRBJ1-1; V: TRBV29-1; size: few; DNA: TGCAGCGGCGGACACGCAGATGAAGCTTTCTTT; CDR3: CSGGHADEAFF
D: TRBD2; J: TRBJ2-5; V: TRBV3-1; size: few; DNA: TGTGCCAGCAGCCAAGGCCCTAGCGGGAGCTGGGAGACCCAGTACTTC; CDR3: CASSQGPSGSWETQYF
D: TRBD2; J: TRBJ2-3; V: TRBV12-3/TRBV12-4; size: -; DNA: TGTGCCAGCAATCGGTGTAGCGGGAGAGCAGATGCGGAGTATTTT; CDR3: CASNRCSGRADAEYF
D: -; J: TRBJ1-5; V: TRBV20-1; size: -; DNA: TGCAGTGCCACAGACAGATACGATAATCAGCCCCAGCATTTT; CDR3: CSATDRYDNQPQHF